The clone carrying this T cell receptor beta chain showed up many times. Its antigen is currently unknown. The V end lost 5 bases, the J end lost 9 bases, and 14 bases lay between the germline ends. This CDR3 is built from 13 residues. Germline V lookup: CDR1 SGHTA, CDR2 FQGNSA. MiXCR, applied by TCRdb to the 5' RACE reads, yields one record per CDR3 protein. The sample yields 25,000 to 35,000 distinct CDR3 sequences, 4% to 4.5% seen once. The entry originates in a study of T cells after yellow fever vaccination. Study-level points and caveats: Some clonotypes, a small share, were shared between CD4 and CD8 compartments.

The source was CD8+ T cells sorted from PBMCs, collected 5 days after the yellow fever booster vaccination. The receptor was derived from a man aged 25 to 40 who received the YFV17D yellow fever vaccine. The gene calls are TRBV7-2 and TRBJ2-4; D gene unclear. In nucleotides, the CDR3 is TGTGCCAGCAGCCCGACGGGCCCAGGCATTCAGTACTTC. Translating it yields CASSPTGPGIQYF.